The 29 T cell receptor beta chains listed next were all sequenced from one sample in a study of shared clonotypes between healthy human individuals. Repertoires were generated with immunoSEQ multiplex PCR, while TCRdb's copy carries only in-frame clones and drops some. The sample holds around 2,000,000 clones; about 95% are singletons and the top ten take around 1.1%. Naive CD8 cells, CD45RO-negative and positively selected for CCR7, excluded terminally differentiated effector memory CD45RA+ cells. The sample was naive CD8+ T cells sorted from blood. The source of these receptors is a young man in good health.

On this clone itself: This same CDR3 is encoded by further DNA sequences in the sample. The CDR3 sequence is CATSRGGQETQYF. DNA for the CDR3: TGTGCCACCAGCAGAGGGGGACAAGAGACCCAGTACTTC. The V gene is TRBV15, the J gene TRBJ2-5, with D unresolved. V gave up 1 base and J gave up 2 bases, with 5 bases separating them. Germline V gene lookup returns CDR1 LNHNV and CDR2 YYDKDF (reference sequence). CDR3 length: 13 residues.

The rearrangement joins TRBV28 to TRBJ1-1; a possible D gene is TRBD1 (5 bases). The CDR3 is 11 amino acids. CDR1 and CDR2 from the germline V gene are MDHEN and SYDVKM. V gave up 10 bases and J gave up 6 bases, with 12 bases separating them. CDR3 in amino acids: CATKGSSEAFF. The CDR3 DNA follows: TGTGCCACCAAGGGGTCGTCTGAAGCTTTCTTT.

This clone was seen only once. V gene TRBV28 combines with J gene TRBJ2-7; 9 nucleotides match TRBD1. The junction had 9 bases not matched to a gene; V was cut back by 2 bases and J by 4 bases. In germline, CDR1 is MDHEN, CDR2 SYDVKM. The CDR3 spans 16 residues. CDR3: CASSLLGGQGPYEQYF. In DNA, the CDR3 is TGTGCCAGCAGTTTACTTGGGGGACAGGGACCTTACGAGCAGTACTTC.

This chain links TRBV19 with TRBJ1-2, with 7 bases lining up with TRBD1. The V gene's germline CDR1 is LNHDA and CDR2 SQIVND (reference sequence). The J segment lost 3 bases and the V segment lost 4 bases, leaving 8 bases of the junction unmatched. The CDR3 consists of 15 residues. The CDR3, as DNA: TGTGCCAGTAGTACCGGAGACAGGGTCCACTATGGCTACACCTTC. It codes for CASSTGDRVHYGYTF.

As concerns this clone: The same CDR3 also results from other DNA sequences found in this sample. DNA for the CDR3: TGCGCCAGCAGCCCAGGTAGCCCCTACGAGCAGTACTTC. Translated, it gives CASSPGSPYEQYF. V usage is TRBV4-1 and J usage is TRBJ2-7; D is unclear. Germline CDR1 and CDR2: MGHRA and YSYEKL. Trimming removed 4 bases from V and 2 bases from J, with 9 bases in between. The CDR3 length is 13 residues.

CDR3 sequence reads: CASSAGGQGSYEQYF. Written as DNA, the CDR3 is TGTGCCAGCAGCGCTGGGGGACAGGGGTCCTACGAGCAGTACTTC. The gene calls are TRBV7-9 and TRBJ2-7; the match to TRBD1 covers 10 bases. The V and J ends lost 5 bases and 1 base, in that order; junction bases with no gene match: 5. Per germline, CDR1 SEHNR and CDR2 FQNEAQ (reference sequence). The length of the CDR3 is 15 residues.

Note on this clone: Other DNA variants within this sample encode the same CDR3. The J gene is TRBJ2-7, the V gene TRBV5-6, with D tentatively TRBD1 (5 bases). V lost 2 bases and J lost 1, with 7 bases in between. Germline loops: CDR1 SGHDT, CDR2 YYEEEE. The CDR3 contains 13 residues. CDR3: CASSFGHSYEQYF. CDR3 bases: TGTGCCAGCAGCTTCGGACATTCCTACGAGCAGTACTTC.

V gene TRBV7-2 combines with J gene TRBJ2-5; D perhaps matches TRBD2 (5 bases). Germline CDR1 is SGHTA and CDR2 is FQGNSA. This CDR3 is built from 14 residues. V was trimmed by 7 bases and J by 2 bases, leaving 14 bases between them. DNA for the CDR3: TGTGCCAGCACCAGACCCGGGGTACAAGAGACCCAGTACTTC. Translated: CASTRPGVQETQYF.

This chain connects TRBV7-9 to TRBJ2-4, with TRBD2 matching 12 bases. CDR1 SEHNR and CDR2 FQNEAQ come from the germline V gene (reference sequence). The CDR3 runs 17 residues. Trimming took 2 bases from V and 6 from J; bases not matched to a gene: 8. The CDR3 protein is CASSLTAPTSGRNIQYF. CDR3 DNA sequence: TGTGCCAGCAGCTTAACGGCTCCGACTAGCGGGAGAAACATTCAGTACTTC.

This chain uses TRBV5-1 with TRBJ2-7; TRBD1 matches 7 bases. The CDR3 extends over 14 amino acids. CDR1 is SGHRS and CDR2 is YFSETQ in the germline V gene. V lost 1 base, J lost 2 bases, and 3 bases stayed unmatched. This CDR3 reads CASSLFQGAYEQYF. The CDR3 DNA is TGCGCCAGCAGCTTGTTTCAGGGGGCCTACGAGCAGTACTTC.

The rearrangement uses TRBV18 and TRBJ1-2; TRBD1 matches at 10 bases. The V gene end was trimmed by 3 bases and the J gene end by 2 bases; junction bases not matched to a gene: 6. The CDR3 runs to 16 residues. Germline CDR1 reads KGHSH; CDR2 reads LQKENI. CDR3 sequence reads: CASSPDRGTLNYGYTF. The CDR3 nucleotides read TGTGCCAGCTCACCGGACAGGGGGACGCTCAACTATGGCTACACCTTC.

This chain links TRBV7-2 with TRBJ1-6; D remains unclear. Germline V gene data show CDR1 as SGHTA and CDR2 as FQGNSA. Between the trimmed V and J ends, which lost 1 base and 0 bases, there was a span of 7 bases. The CDR3 has 16 amino acids. DNA for the CDR3: TGTGCCAGCAGCTTAGATTGGAGCTCCTATAATTCACCCCTCCACTTT. Translated, it gives CASSLDWSSYNSPLHF.

The chain employs TRBV7-6 and TRBJ2-7, with TRBD2 matching 7 bases. Germline CDR1 SGHVS, CDR2 FNYEAQ. Trimming cost V 4 bases and J 1 base; bases outside gene matches: 4. This CDR3 is 14 amino acids long. CDR3 amino acids: CASSSGGISYEQYF. The CDR3 region has the DNA TGTGCCAGCAGCTCCGGGGGGATATCCTACGAGCAGTACTTC.

The chain carries TRBV29-1 and TRBJ1-1, with D tentatively TRBD1 (6 bases). V dropped 2 bases and J dropped 6 bases, with 13 bases sitting between them. From germline, CDR1 is SQVTM and CDR2 ANQGSEA. This CDR3 has 13 amino acids. CDR3 residues: CSVELGARPEAFF. CDR3 bases: TGCAGCGTTGAACTGGGGGCGAGACCTGAAGCTTTCTTT.

This rearrangement joins TRBV30 to TRBJ1-5, with unresolved D. This CDR3 is 14 amino acids long. Per germline, CDR1 GTSNPN and CDR2 SVGIG (reference sequence). V was pared by 2 bases and J by 0 bases, with 8 bases between. CDR3 in amino acids: CAWSHSTSNQPQHF. The CDR3 bases are TGTGCCTGGAGTCACTCTACTAGCAATCAGCCCCAGCATTTT.

The chain links TRBV7-6 to TRBJ2-5, with 7 nucleotides matching TRBD1. Germline assignment: CDR1 SGHVS and CDR2 FNYEAQ. The J segment lost 1 base and the V segment lost 5 bases, leaving 7 bases of the junction unmatched. The length of the CDR3 is 15 residues. The CDR3 DNA reads TGTGCCAGCAGCCTTCGGGACAGTTCCCAAGAGACCCAGTACTTC. Amino acids: CASSLRDSSQETQYF.

V and J are TRBV9 and TRBJ1-1; D is unresolved. The germline gives CDR1 SGDLS, CDR2 YYNGEE. The germline V and J ends were trimmed by 0 bases and 3 bases, with 9 bases remaining between them. This CDR3 contains 14 residues. The chain's CDR3 is CASSVVWTDTEAFF. The CDR3 DNA reads TGTGCCAGCAGCGTAGTTTGGACCGACACTGAAGCTTTCTTT. Full variable domain (missing parts from reference TRBV9 and TRBJ1-1): DSGVTQTPKHLITATGQRVTLRCSPRSGDLSVYWYQQSLDQGLQFLIQYYNGEERAKGNILERFSAQQFPDLHSELNLSSLELGDSALYFCASSVVWTDTEAFFGQGTRLTVV.

J is TRBJ1-2 and V is TRBV6-6; D unclear. The CDR3 is 10 amino acids. Trimming removed 6 bases from V and 8 bases from J, with 7 bases in between. The germline V gene encodes CDR1 MNHNY and CDR2 SVGAGI (reference sequence). CDR3 protein: CASSFSGYTF. The DNA for the CDR3 is TGTGCCAGCAGCTTTTCGGGCTACACCTTC.

The chain carries TRBV2 and TRBJ1-1, with D unresolved. The CDR3 spans 10 residues. V lost 4 bases and J 7 bases, leaving 4 bases between the germline ends. Germline V lookup: CDR1 SNHLY, CDR2 FYNNEI. The CDR3 loop reads CASSGVEAFF. CDR3 bases: TGTGCCAGCAGTGGGGTTGAAGCTTTCTTT.

This sequence joins TRBV5-4 and TRBJ1-2; D is unresolved. V was pared by 4 bases and J by 1 base, with 8 bases between. Germline V gene sequence: CDR1 SGHNT, CDR2 YYREEE (reference sequence). This CDR3 contains 13 residues. The CDR3 DNA reads TGTGCCAGCAGCCCCCTATATAACTATGGCTACACCTTC. This gives the protein CASSPLYNYGYTF.

The chain carries TRBV6-5 and TRBJ2-2; possibly TRBD1 or TRBD2 for D (5 bases each). Trimming cost V 2 bases and J 1 base, with 8 bases left between them. The CDR3 totals 15 residues. CDR1 is MNHEY, CDR2 SVGAGI, per germline. This CDR3 is CASSYVGVNTGELFF. Written as DNA, the CDR3 is TGTGCCAGCAGTTACGTGGGGGTGAACACCGGGGAGCTGTTTTTT.

This sequence joins TRBV4-3 and TRBJ2-7; 7 positions agree with TRBD2. Unmatched junction bases numbered 7, after V lost 5 bases and J lost 0 bases. The CDR3 is made up of 15 amino acids. Germline V gene lookup returns CDR1 LGHNA and CDR2 YSLEER. The CDR3, as DNA: TGCGCCAGCAGCGCGGGAGCTCTTAGCTCCTACGAGCAGTACTTC. It encodes CASSAGALSSYEQYF.

The rearrangement uses TRBV21-1 and TRBJ1-1. TRBV21-1 is a documented pseudogene. This CDR3 comprises 14 residues. The CDR3 here is CASTTPPRGAEAFF. CDR3 in DNA: TGTGCCAGCACCACACCGCCCCGGGGCGCTGAAGCTTTCTTT.

This CDR3 reads CASSFRFWGASYEQFF. The DNA of the CDR3 is TGTGCCAGCAGTTTTCGATTTTGGGGGGCCAGTTATGAGCAGTTCTTC. This sequence joins TRBV27 and TRBJ2-1; TRBD1 or TRBD2 may be the D gene (6 bases each). The CDR3 has 16 amino acids. Trimming removed 3 bases from V and 8 bases from J, with 20 bases in between. From germline, CDR1 is MNHEY and CDR2 SMNVEV (reference sequence).

The chain employs TRBV7-8 and TRBJ1-5, with 7 nucleotides matching TRBD1. This CDR3 has 15 residues. Losses at the gene ends were 5 bases for V and 3 bases for J; bases not matched to a gene: 7. The germline V gene encodes CDR1 SGHVS and CDR2 FQNEAQ. CDR3 DNA: TGTGCCAGCAGCCCACTCGACAGGGCCAATCAGCCCCAGCATTTT. As protein: CASSPLDRANQPQHF.

The chain couples TRBV4-1 to TRBJ1-4; D ambiguous. The CDR3 totals 13 residues. Germline V lookup: CDR1 MGHRA, CDR2 YSYEKL. Trimming cost V 0 bases and J 8 bases, with 7 bases left between them. The CDR3 loop is CASSQDYREKLFF. CDR3 sequence (DNA): TGCGCCAGCAGCCAAGATTATCGGGAAAAACTGTTTTTT.

Turning to this clone: This sample also contains other DNA sequences that code for the same CDR3. The chain combines TRBV5-6 with TRBJ1-6; 11 nucleotides align to TRBD1. Germline V gives CDR1 SGHDT, CDR2 YYEEEE. Losses at the gene ends were 3 bases for V and 9 bases for J; bases not matched to a gene: 2. The CDR3 is 14 residues long. The CDR3 nucleotides are TGTGCCAGCAGCTCCGGGACAGGGGGTTCACCCCTCCACTTT. Residues: CASSSGTGGSPLHF. The whole variable domain, remainder taken from reference TRBV5-6 and TRBJ1-6, is DAGVTQSPTHLIKTRGQQVTLRCSPKSGHDTVSWYQQALGQGPQFIFQYYEEEERQRGNFPDRFSGHQFPNYSSELNVNALLLGDSALYLCASSSGTGGSPLHFGNGTRLTVT.

This chain joins TRBV5-1 and TRBJ2-1; the match to TRBD2 covers 12 bases. The CDR3 is 14 amino acids. Per the germline V gene, CDR1 is SGHRS and CDR2 is YFSETQ. Germline trimming cut 5 bases from V and 8 bases from J; bases unmatched to any gene: 5. CDR3 sequence: CASRVTSGSYEQFF. The CDR3 DNA reads TGCGCCAGCAGGGTGACTAGCGGGAGCTATGAGCAGTTCTTC.

The chain links TRBV28 to TRBJ2-7, with 7 bases aligning to TRBD1. With V trimmed by 5 bases and J by 2 bases, 3 bases remained unmatched. CDR3 size: 13 residues. Germline lookup yields CDR1 MDHEN and CDR2 SYDVKM. The CDR3 sequence is CASSKGQTYEQYF. The CDR3 DNA follows: TGTGCCAGCAGTAAGGGACAGACCTACGAGCAGTACTTC.